This T cell receptor (beta chain) was identified during a study of blood T cell repertoires in COVID-19. About the research overall: Some COVID-19 samples were acute and others convalescent; all came from the United States, Italy and Spain.

Participants reported their clinical history, and cohort assignment relied on those reports. Either two negative PCRs, clearance, or symptom resolution qualified Cohort 3 donors as recovered. The CDR3 is 15 amino acids. The ends were cut back, 2 bases at V and 0 bases at J, with 10 bases in the middle. CDR1 is SEHNR, CDR2 FQNEAQ, per germline (reference sequence). The table came from immunoSEQ multiplex PCR; TCRdb's copy has only in-frame clones and leaves some out. The table includes 250,000 to 350,000 clones, approximately 83% detected once. The TCR comes from a woman aged 25-40 years who had recovered from COVID-19. The sample consisted of PBMCs or T cells enriched from blood (not recorded which). This sequence joins TRBV7-9 and TRBJ2-5; D unresolved. The CDR3 coding sequence is TGTGCCAGCAGCTTATTTGTCCGGTACCAAGAGACCCAGTACTTC. Translated: CASSLFVRYQETQYF.